This TCR beta chain was recovered during a study of response to subunit inactivated influenza vaccine. General study points: It was suggested by the authors that few new T cells are recruited by each seasonal influenza vaccination.

After removal of 1 base from V and 6 bases from J, the junction contained 1 base not matched to a gene. CDR3 length: 14 residues. The germline V gene encodes CDR1 LGHNA and CDR2 YNFKEQ. Each CDR3 protein is one row after TCRdb ran MiXCR on the RT-PCR reads. The sample has under 800,000 distinct CDR3 sequences; approximately 15% are singletons. On this clonotype: Antigen unknown.

The sequenced sample was PBMCs from blood, obtained 14 days before vaccination. This TCR was sampled from a man in his fifties or sixties who received an inactivated influenza vaccine. The J gene is TRBJ2-4, the V gene TRBV4-2; the match to TRBD1 covers 9 bases. The CDR3 DNA sequence: TGTGCCAGCAGCCAAGGGGGACAGGGAAACATTCAGTACTTC. Protein sequence: CASSQGGQGNIQYF.